Listed below are T cell receptor beta chains from one sample, sequenced in a study of blood T cell repertoires in COVID-19. Sequencing used immunoSEQ multiplex PCR; TCRdb keeps in-frame clones, though not all of them. The repertoire holds hundreds of thousands of clones, with 75% to 90% as singletons. The specimen was PBMCs or T cells enriched from blood (not recorded which). Receptor source: a man aged 30 to 39 who had recovered from COVID-19. The CDR3 runs from the conserved cysteine through the conserved F or W. A D gene is named only where the DNA matches it firmly. A row's size may be missing; if present it is once, few, many or a size class.

CASSPSYGYTF,TRBV7-9,TRBJ1-2,-,-
CASSPRVAGGETQYF,TRBV9,TRBJ2-5,TRBD2,-
CASSPQGLMNTEAFF,TRBV3-1/TRBV3-2,TRBJ1-1,-,-
CAWTRDSYEQYF,TRBV30,TRBJ2-7,-,once
CASSLSGGVRAQHF,TRBV27,TRBJ1-5,-,-
CASRSRFFTGELFF,TRBV6-2/TRBV6-3,TRBJ2-2,-,-
CASSQPPRGLVIYNQPQHF,TRBV3-1/TRBV3-2,TRBJ1-5,-,-
CASRQGTSGYNEQFF,TRBV18,TRBJ2-1,TRBD2,-
CASSPRTNRETQYF,TRBV3-1/TRBV3-2,TRBJ2-5,-,-
CASGSRLTGSTDTQYF,TRBV12-5,TRBJ2-3,-,-
CASSQDGRGQAETQYF,TRBV4-3,TRBJ2-5,TRBD1,-
CAISGHRGAVNTEAFF,TRBV10-3,TRBJ1-1,TRBD1,-
CASRIRAGGEETQYF,TRBV2,TRBJ2-5,TRBD2,-
CAWSVGSSSPSSF,TRBV30,TRBJ1-2,-,once
CAWGGTGQGKAFF,TRBV30,TRBJ1-1,TRBD1,-
CSAVTGTSGEQYF,TRBV29-1,TRBJ2-7,TRBD2,many
CASSQGQGGTFF,TRBV7-8,TRBJ1-1,TRBD1,-
CASSALLAGATDTQYF,TRBV9,TRBJ2-3,TRBD2,-
CASSKRPDGSSGNTIYF,TRBV7-2,TRBJ1-3,-,once
CASSAWDSASYEQYF,TRBV7-9,TRBJ2-7,TRBD1,-
CASSRDSSYNSPLHF,TRBV7-3,TRBJ1-6,-,-
CASSQTGELFF,TRBV11-3,TRBJ2-2,-,once
CASSFRGDSNQPQHF,TRBV5-1,TRBJ1-5,TRBD1,once
CASSRTTGGQPQHF,TRBV27,TRBJ1-5,TRBD1,-
CASSLPAEQGARNSPLHF,TRBV7-7,TRBJ1-6,TRBD1,-
CASSLPTATGLFGIF,TRBV11-2,TRBJ2-1,-,-
CASSYGQNTEAFF,TRBV12-3/TRBV12-4,TRBJ1-1,-,-
CASSEYTGANYGYTF,TRBV6-1,TRBJ1-2,-,many
CASSLTGSPNTEAFF,TRBV5-6,TRBJ1-1,-,-
CASTQGARVYGYTF,TRBV19,TRBJ1-2,TRBD1,-
CASSLLDTEVTQYF,TRBV5-5,TRBJ2-3,-,-
CATKQRGGAGYGYTF,TRBV6-5,TRBJ1-2,-,-
CASSYGTAPDEQLFF,TRBV11-2,TRBJ1-4,TRBD1,-
CAWRHRGTYEQYF,TRBV30,TRBJ2-7,TRBD1,-
CASSSGQNNSPLHF,TRBV7-9,TRBJ1-6,TRBD1,-
CASSPGTGKGKNIQYF,TRBV5-4,TRBJ2-4,TRBD1,-
CASSPLLIYGYTF,TRBV12-3/TRBV12-4,TRBJ1-2,-,-
CASSEARRNQPQHF,TRBV6-1,TRBJ1-5,-,-
CASSLGPGTEETQYF,TRBV5-8,TRBJ2-5,TRBD1,-
CASSTRGRGAEAFF,TRBV7-6,TRBJ1-1,-,-
CAIRGTEKDEAFF,TRBV10-3,TRBJ1-1,TRBD1,-
CASSLAEGANGYTF,TRBV5-1,TRBJ1-2,TRBD1,-
CASSFLDGGVFGNTIYF,TRBV7-3,TRBJ1-3,-,-
CASSSGTGGSPLHF,TRBV5-1,TRBJ1-6,TRBD1,-
CASSERTGLAKNIQYF,TRBV9,TRBJ2-4,TRBD1,-
CASSQAQEVGYTF,TRBV4-1,TRBJ1-2,-,once
CASSFWEGSEKLFF,TRBV5-6,TRBJ1-4,-,-
CASSLAGLNEKLFF,TRBV5-6,TRBJ1-4,-,-
CASNRAGNEKLFF,TRBV7-2,TRBJ1-4,-,-